This TCR beta chain is drawn from a study of shared clonotypes between healthy human individuals (dated by TCRdb to the early 2020s). General notes on the study: Three men and a couple of women, aged 18 to 49 years, made up the cohort. Leukapheresis yielded between about 0.94 and 9 billion PBMCs per donor. Libraries were prepared and TCR repertoires were sequenced by different laboratories using diverse techniques, in order to increase sequencing depth and limit assay-specific biases. To estimate repertoire size and how much clonotypes are shared between individuals, the study performed deep sequencing of blood TCR repertoires from roughly five healthy adults. For each donor, CD4 naive and CD4 memory were each given three plates, CD8 naive was given two plates, and CD8 memory was given one plate.

Remarks on this clone: Its antigen specificity is not known. Per-base qualities were not stored, and no clone one base away is much larger. Distinct nucleotide sequences in the sample also encode this CDR3.

Trimming at the junction amounts to 3 bases on V and 8 bases on J, and the germline ends lie 5 bases apart. CDR3 length: 11 amino acids, cysteine to phenylalanine. Only the CDR3 DNA stays, 33 bases, in frame from base 1. Taken from the germline V gene, the CDR1 and CDR2 loops are ENHRY and SYGVKD. The donors were healthy, HIV-negative adults with no recently reported acute infections or vaccinations. Every donor was a Caucasian adult residing in Nashville, Tennessee, USA. Magnetic negative selection was used to enrich CD4+ T cells, after which naive cells were positively selected on CD45RA and the negative fraction became the memory subset. Blood was collected by leukapheresis, and PBMCs were isolated by Ficoll-Histopaque density gradient centrifugation and then cryopreserved in liquid nitrogen vapor phase. Analytical flow cytometry was used to check the purity and quantity of every magnetically sorted T cell population. Each sorted fraction had its genomic DNA isolated and then quantified by UV absorbance on a Nanodrop 2000c.

On the study overall, not on this receptor specifically: Sharing across a handful of donors was observed for around 4.8% of naive CD4, over 3% of naive CD8, over 2% of memory CD4, and approximately 0.41% of memory CD8 clonotypes. Rarefaction of sorted-subset datasets indicated incomplete sequencing despite the large sequencing depth. Clonotypes shared by all four sorted-subset donors showed higher generation probabilities than non-shared clonotypes. Sampling was restricted to blood, and TCR repertoires in tissue are likely to differ from TCR repertoires in blood. Pairwise subsampling indicated that sequencing depth was expected to affect the degree of clonotype sharing among donors. Larger estimated clonotype richness was generally found for naive subsets than for memory subsets. Because the study included a small number of donors, the genetic and exposure-history diversity represented was limited.

TCR CDR3 regions were amplified from genomic DNA by multiplex PCR using the deep immunoSEQ assay. For each cell subset, the extracted genomic DNA was distributed evenly across all wells of several immunoSEQ 96-well plates, and each plate served as one replicate. Each replicate PCR for sorted subsets received about 180 ng genomic DNA, equal to about 29,000 T cell genomes. The purified libraries were quantified using a Qubit 3.0 fluorometer, sized with a Bioanalyzer 2100, and then quantified again using the KAPA Library Quantification kit. Every immunoSEQ 96-well plate was sequenced on a dedicated single-read 150-cycle Illumina NextSeq 550 flow cell. The paper's data handling went like this. Because the immunoSEQ output held only junctional sequences and lacked quality scores, the filtering could not match the filtering applied to full-length reads. To assign V/J genes and CDR3, sequences were annotated against IMGT germline references using PyIR, a Python wrapper for IgBLAST v1.9. Reads were removed for weak V/J assignments (E-value above 1e-6), missing CDR3, stop codons, out-of-frame junctions, or ambiguous translated residues. V3J clonotypes were defined by identical inferred V gene, J gene, and CDR3 amino acid sequence. To compute the percentage overlap between repertoires, the number of shared unique clonotypes was divided by the size of the smaller repertoire. Three approaches were used to assess repertoire richness: RTK rarefaction, the Chao1 estimator, and Recon v2.1 estimates of unobserved clonotypes. Generation probabilities were computed with OLGA for all TCRbeta clonotypes obtained by the gDNA method from four donors. TCRdb obtained this table from immuneACCESS and retained in-frame rearrangements with V and J assigned. These tables miss some clones; where compared with another copy, unresolved V genes account for less than half of the shortfall, and the remainder is unexplained. That table gives V, J and clone size, and the DNA gave D and trimming. This sample lists some 1 million clones; about 76% were detected once. The top ten clones comprise less than 1.5% of the sample.

The chain is assembled from TRBV10-3 and TRBJ2-1; no D gene can be assigned with confidence. Sequences were obtained from memory CD4+ T cells sorted from blood. What this sample's cell subset or site label stands for: CD45RA-negative fraction. This TCR derives from a man in his late teens or twenties in good health. Read as DNA, the sequence is TGTGCCATCAGTGATTTAGATGAGCAGTTCTTC. Translation gives CAISDLDEQFF.